Sequencing of this TCR beta chain was carried out in a study of T-cell memory formation after mild COVID-19. Points from the study as a whole: Researchers found some responding clones in pre-infection memory, a sign that cross-reactive memory joined. Among clones peaking at day 37 in the second wave, SARS-CoV-2 specificity remained unconfirmed. Shrinking CD4+ clones resided mostly in CM and EM, and CD8+ ones in EMRA.

This clonotype was recorded at least ten times. The antigen is undetermined. Libraries for TCRalpha and TCRbeta carried sample barcodes and unique molecular identifiers via 5'RACE. One entry per CDR3 protein, called by TCRdb with MiXCR from the 5' RACE reads. The profile shows roughly 170,000 distinct CDR3 sequences, roughly 18% of them singletons. CDR3 length equals 16 residues. Germline CDR1 MNHEY, CDR2 SVGAGI. Losses at the gene ends were 6 bases for V and 0 bases for J; bases not matched to a gene: 7. Sequences were obtained from PBMCs or a T cell subset sorted from them (not recorded which). The V gene is TRBV6-5, the J gene TRBJ2-7; 11 bases match TRBD1. The sequence came from a man younger than 35 who had mild COVID-19 (a few samples of this study predate the infection). Cell type and time point are not known. CDR3 in amino acids: CASRPSGTGGSYEQYV. The CDR3 nucleotides read TGTGCCAGCAGACCTTCCGGGACAGGGGGCTCCTACGAGCAGTACGTC.